The 20 T cell receptor beta chains in this list originate from one sample, sequenced in a study of blood T cell repertoires in COVID-19. TCRdb's table, derived via immunoSEQ multiplex PCR, lists solely in-frame clones and lacks some. Seen here are about 270,000 clones, about nine tenths observed once, and the top ten hold about 4%. Sequencing was done on a sample of PBMCs or T cells enriched from blood (not recorded which). These receptors came from a woman in her 30s with acute COVID-19.

The V and J genes are TRBV7-2 and TRBJ1-2; 7 nucleotides match TRBD1. The V gene's germline CDR1 is SGHTA and CDR2 FQGNSA. V was clipped by 1 base and J by 0 bases; unmatched bases: 5. The CDR3 covers 16 residues. CDR3 amino acids: CASSLGPGGTNYGYTF. CDR3 sequence (DNA): TGTGCCAGCAGCTTAGGGCCAGGGGGTACTAACTATGGCTACACCTTC.

J is TRBJ2-7 and V is TRBV7-9, with 8 positions matching TRBD1. V lost 1 base to trimming and J lost 2 bases; unmatched junction nucleotides: 4. The CDR3 loop spans 15 amino acids. Per the germline V gene, CDR1 is SEHNR and CDR2 is FQNEAQ (reference sequence). The DNA of the CDR3 is TGTGCCAGCAGCTTAGGAGGGACAGGAGCCTACGAGCAGTACTTC. Amino acids: CASSLGGTGAYEQYF.

The chain employs TRBV10-1 and TRBJ2-5; no firm D call. The V end was cut by 0 bases, the J end by 3 bases, with 5 bases between. Germline V gives CDR1 WNHNN, CDR2 SYGVQD (reference sequence). The CDR3 has 13 residues. In DNA form, the CDR3 reads TGCGCCAGCAGTGAGTCTACTGAAGAGACCCAGTACTTC. Its protein product is CASSESTEETQYF.

The chain carries TRBV2 and TRBJ1-5; 8 bases align to TRBD1. After removal of 4 bases from V and 4 bases from J, the junction contained 6 bases not matched to a gene. Per germline, CDR1 SNHLY and CDR2 FYNNEI. The CDR3 is 15 residues long. This CDR3 reads CASSAGQGQNQPQHF. CDR3 nucleotides: TGTGCCAGCAGTGCTGGACAGGGACAAAATCAGCCCCAGCATTTT.

The DNA of the CDR3 is TGTGCCAGTAGTAACTGGACATACTACAATGAGCAGTTCTTC. This codes for CASSNWTYYNEQFF. The gene calls are TRBV19 and TRBJ2-1, with D possibly being TRBD1 (5 bases). Germline V gives CDR1 LNHDA, CDR2 SQIVND (reference sequence). CDR3 length equals 14 residues. The V end was cut by 4 bases, the J end by 3 bases, with 10 bases between.

The chain has TRBV25-1 and TRBJ2-2, with 14 bases identical to TRBD2. This CDR3 has 17 amino acids. V gave up 5 bases and J gave up 5 bases; unmatched junction bases: 7. Germline assignment: CDR1 MGHDK and CDR2 SYGVNS. CDR3 nucleotides: TGTGCCAGCAGTCGGGCGGGGACTAGCGGGAGTACCGGGGAGCTGTTTTTT. Protein product: CASSRAGTSGSTGELFF.

The CDR3, as DNA: TGTGCCAGCAGTTCTACCACCATTTTTGACACTGAAGCTTTCTTT. Translation: CASSSTTIFDTEAFF. The rearrangement links TRBV28 to TRBJ1-1; D remains unclear. The ends were cut back, 4 bases at V and 3 bases at J, with 15 bases in the middle. CDR1 and CDR2 from the germline V gene are MDHEN and SYDVKM. The CDR3 totals 15 residues. Full variable domain (remainder filled in from reference TRBV28 and TRBJ1-1): DVKVTQSSRYLVKRTGEKVFLECVQDMDHENMFWYRQDPGLGLRLIYFSYDVKMKEKGDIPEGYSVSREKKERFSLILESASTNQTSMYLCASSSTTIFDTEAFFGQGTRLTVV.

The chain carries TRBV11-2 and TRBJ1-1, with D possibly TRBD1 on 6 matching bases. Per the germline V gene, CDR1 is SGHAT and CDR2 is FQNNGV. This CDR3 has 14 residues. V was clipped by 3 bases and J by 0 bases, with 8 bases between them. In DNA, the CDR3 is TGTGCCAGCAGCTTGACAGGAATGAACACTGAAGCTTTCTTT. Its protein product is CASSLTGMNTEAFF.

V is TRBV25-1 and J is TRBJ2-7, with D hard to call. Looked up from germline, CDR1 is MGHDK and CDR2 is SYGVNS. CDR3 length: 14 residues. V dropped 4 bases and J dropped 7 bases, with 17 bases sitting between them. CDR3 nucleotide sequence: TGTGCCAGCAGTGGAGACGGAACCTCGGAGGAGCAGTACTTC. It translates to CASSGDGTSEEQYF.

J is TRBJ1-2 and V is TRBV9; 7 bases are a match to TRBD1. Germline CDR1 SGDLS, CDR2 YYNGEE. The CDR3 loop spans 11 amino acids. V shed 3 bases and J 10 bases; nucleotides not matched to a gene: 3. CDR3 loop: CASSGDRDYTF. DNA of the CDR3: TGTGCCAGCAGCGGAGACAGGGACTACACCTTC.

V is TRBV2 and J is TRBJ2-7; 8 nucleotides align to TRBD1. Germline CDR1 reads SNHLY; CDR2 reads FYNNEI. CDR3 length: 14 residues. J lost 4 bases, V lost 5 bases, and 7 bases had no gene match. The CDR3 reads CASSPRDRIYEQYF. Written as DNA, the CDR3 is TGTGCCAGCAGTCCGCGGGACAGGATTTACGAGCAGTACTTC. The full variable domain, completed using reference TRBV2 and TRBJ2-7, is EPEVTQTPSHQVTQMGQEVILRCVPISNHLYFYWYRQILGQKVEFLVSFYNNEISEKSEIFDDQFSVERPDGSNFTLKIRSTKLEDSAMYFCASSPRDRIYEQYFGPGTRLTVT.

The J gene is TRBJ2-3, the V gene TRBV19; 9 bases are shared with TRBD1. V dropped 5 bases and J dropped 5; count of bases not matched to a gene: 8. Germline loops: CDR1 LNHDA, CDR2 SQIVND (reference sequence). This CDR3 is built from 15 residues. CDR3 sequence reads: CASSLGTGNIDTQYF. The CDR3 nucleotides read TGTGCCAGTAGTTTGGGGACAGGGAATATAGATACGCAGTATTTT.

V gene TRBV5-6 combines with J gene TRBJ1-5, with D maybe TRBD1 (6 bases). Trimming cost V 5 bases and J 4 bases, with 16 bases left between them. Germline loops: CDR1 SGHDT, CDR2 YYEEEE. The CDR3 totals 15 residues. The CDR3 protein is CASSYSGTINQPQHF. Here the CDR3 DNA reads TGTGCCAGCAGTTACTCCGGGACAATTAATCAGCCCCAGCATTTT.

This chain connects TRBV5-1 to TRBJ1-2, with D uncertain. Germline V CDR1 and CDR2: SGHRS, YFSETQ. V was pared by 0 bases and J by 8 bases, with 11 bases between. This CDR3 contains 13 residues. CDR3 DNA: TGCGCCAGCAGCTTGGGTCAGGCTCAGGGCTACACCTTC. Encoded protein: CASSLGQAQGYTF.

V is TRBV11-3 and J is TRBJ2-1; 14 nucleotides align to TRBD2. J gave up 8 bases and V 2 bases, and 11 bases lay outside the gene matches. The CDR3 runs to 18 residues. Per germline, CDR1 SGHNT and CDR2 YENEEA. Here the CDR3 reads CASSLSRMGTSGSDEQFF. CDR3 in DNA: TGTGCCAGCAGCTTATCGAGGATGGGGACTAGCGGGAGTGATGAGCAGTTCTTC.

The chain couples TRBV2 to TRBJ1-2; no firm D call. The V end was cut by 1 base, the J end by 4 bases, with 4 bases between. Germline CDR1 SNHLY, CDR2 FYNNEI. The CDR3 is made up of 12 amino acids. The DNA for the CDR3 is TGTGCCAGCAGTGAAGGAGTCTATGGCTACACCTTC. Translation gives CASSEGVYGYTF.

The gene calls are TRBV11-2 and TRBJ2-1; TRBD2 agrees at 9 bases. This CDR3 is built from 15 residues. The trim removed 5 bases at V and 2 bases at J, leaving 4 bases unmatched. CDR1 and CDR2 from the germline V gene are SGHAT and FQNNGV. This CDR3 is CASSPSGDTYNEQFF. In nucleotides, the CDR3 is TGTGCCAGCAGCCCTAGCGGGGACACCTACAATGAGCAGTTCTTC.

This clone showed up just once. The V and J genes are TRBV29-1 and TRBJ1-1; 10 bases fit TRBD1. Germline V gene lookup returns CDR1 SQVTM and CDR2 ANQGSEA. The CDR3 has 12 residues. V shed 7 bases, J shed 1 base, and the junction held 0 bases outside the gene matches. The CDR3 protein is CSGDRGNTEAFF. The CDR3, as DNA: TGCAGCGGGGACAGGGGGAACACTGAAGCTTTCTTT.

V and J are TRBV5-4 and TRBJ2-3; D might be TRBD2 (6 bases). CDR3 length equals 14 residues. The ends were cut back, 3 bases at V and 2 bases at J, with 10 bases in the middle. Germline assignment: CDR1 SGHNT and CDR2 YYREEE (reference sequence). CDR3 region: CASSYRDFTDTQYF. In DNA, the CDR3 is TGTGCCAGCAGCTACCGGGACTTCACAGATACGCAGTATTTT.

This chain connects TRBV30 to TRBJ2-1, with 8 positions matching TRBD1. This CDR3 is built from 13 residues. Germline CDR1 is GTSNPN and CDR2 is SVGIG (reference sequence). Losses at the gene ends were 5 bases for V and 10 bases for J; bases not matched to a gene: 10. Here the CDR3 reads CAWDRGPASEQFF. The CDR3 coding sequence is TGTGCCTGGGACAGGGGCCCCGCCTCGGAGCAGTTCTTC. The full variable domain, rest sourced from reference TRBV30 and TRBJ2-1, is SQTIHQWPATLVQPVGSPLSLECTVEGTSNPNLYWYRQAAGRGLQLLFYSVGIGQISSEVPQNLSASRPQDRQFILSSKKLLLSDSGFYLCAWDRGPASEQFFGPGTRLTVL.